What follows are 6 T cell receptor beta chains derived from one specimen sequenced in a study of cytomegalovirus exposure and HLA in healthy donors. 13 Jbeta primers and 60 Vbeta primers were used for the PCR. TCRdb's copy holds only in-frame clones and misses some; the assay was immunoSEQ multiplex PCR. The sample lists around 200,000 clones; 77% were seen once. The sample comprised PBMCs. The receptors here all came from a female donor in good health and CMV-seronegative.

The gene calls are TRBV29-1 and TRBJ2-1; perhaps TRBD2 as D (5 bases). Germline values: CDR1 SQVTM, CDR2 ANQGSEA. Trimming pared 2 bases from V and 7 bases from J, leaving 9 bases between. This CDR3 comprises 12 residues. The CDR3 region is CSVETRWNEQFF. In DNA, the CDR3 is TGCAGCGTTGAAACTAGGTGGAATGAGCAGTTCTTC.

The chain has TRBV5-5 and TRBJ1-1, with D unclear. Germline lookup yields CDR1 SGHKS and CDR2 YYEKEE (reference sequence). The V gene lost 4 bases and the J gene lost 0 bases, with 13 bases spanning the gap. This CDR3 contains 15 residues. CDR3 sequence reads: CASSLTAGLNTEAFF. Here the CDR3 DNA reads TGTGCCAGCAGCCTCACGGCGGGATTGAACACTGAAGCTTTCTTT.

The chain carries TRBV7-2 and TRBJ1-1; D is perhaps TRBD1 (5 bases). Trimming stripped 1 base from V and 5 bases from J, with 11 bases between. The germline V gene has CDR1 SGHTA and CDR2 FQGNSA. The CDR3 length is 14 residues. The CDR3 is CASSLVARDTEAFF. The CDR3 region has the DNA TGTGCCAGCAGCTTAGTCGCCAGGGATACTGAAGCTTTCTTT.

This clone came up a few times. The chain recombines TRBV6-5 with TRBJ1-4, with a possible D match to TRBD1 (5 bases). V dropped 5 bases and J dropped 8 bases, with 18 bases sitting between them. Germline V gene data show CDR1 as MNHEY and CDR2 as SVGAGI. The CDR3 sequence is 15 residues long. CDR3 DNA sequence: TGTGCCAGCAGTAACTGGGGCGGGACCGAGGAAAAACTGTTTTTT. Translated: CASSNWGGTEEKLFF.

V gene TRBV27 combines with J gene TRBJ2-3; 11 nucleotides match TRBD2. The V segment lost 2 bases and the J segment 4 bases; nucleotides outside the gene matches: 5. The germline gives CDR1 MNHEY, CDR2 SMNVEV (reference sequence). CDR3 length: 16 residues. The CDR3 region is CASSLSLAGGPDTQYF. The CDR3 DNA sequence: TGTGCCAGCAGTTTAAGCCTAGCGGGGGGCCCAGATACGCAGTATTTT.

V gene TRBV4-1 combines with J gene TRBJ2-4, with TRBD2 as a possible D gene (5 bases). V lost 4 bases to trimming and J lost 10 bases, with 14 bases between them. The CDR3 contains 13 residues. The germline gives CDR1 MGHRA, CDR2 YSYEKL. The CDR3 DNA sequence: TGCGCCAGCAGCCGAGCGGAGGCCATTATTCAGTACTTC. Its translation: CASSRAEAIIQYF.